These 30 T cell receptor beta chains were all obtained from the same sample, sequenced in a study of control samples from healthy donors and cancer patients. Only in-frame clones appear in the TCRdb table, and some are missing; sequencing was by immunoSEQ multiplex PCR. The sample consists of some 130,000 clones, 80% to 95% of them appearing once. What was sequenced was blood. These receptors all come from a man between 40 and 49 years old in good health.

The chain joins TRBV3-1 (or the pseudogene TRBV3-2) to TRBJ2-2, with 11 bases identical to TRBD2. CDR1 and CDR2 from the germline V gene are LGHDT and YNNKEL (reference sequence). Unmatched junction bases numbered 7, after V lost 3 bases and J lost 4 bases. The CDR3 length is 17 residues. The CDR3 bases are TGTGCCAGCAGCCAGGGATTAGCGGGGGGGCGCACCGGGGAGCTGTTTTTT. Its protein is CASSQGLAGGRTGELFF.

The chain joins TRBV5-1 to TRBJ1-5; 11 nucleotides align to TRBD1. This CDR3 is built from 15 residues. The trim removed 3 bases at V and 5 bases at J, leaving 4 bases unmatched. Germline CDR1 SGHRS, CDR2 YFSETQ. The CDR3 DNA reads TGCGCCAGCAGCTATCCGGGACAGGGGGATCAGCCCCAGCATTTT. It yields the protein CASSYPGQGDQPQHF. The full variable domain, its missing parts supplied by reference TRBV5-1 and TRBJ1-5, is KAGVTQTPRYLIKTRGQQVTLSCSPISGHRSVSWYQQTPGQGLQFLFEYFSETQRNKGNFPGRFSGRQFSNSRSEMNVSTLELGDSALYLCASSYPGQGDQPQHFGDGTRLSIL.

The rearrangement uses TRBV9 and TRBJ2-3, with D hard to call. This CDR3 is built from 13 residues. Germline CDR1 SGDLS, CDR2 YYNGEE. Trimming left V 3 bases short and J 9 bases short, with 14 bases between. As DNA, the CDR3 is TGTGCCAGCAGCGAACGGGTCGCCTCGACGCAGTATTTT. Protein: CASSERVASTQYF. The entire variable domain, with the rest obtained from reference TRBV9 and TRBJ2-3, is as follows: DSGVTQTPKHLITATGQRVTLRCSPRSGDLSVYWYQQSLDQGLQFLIQYYNGEERAKGNILERFSAQQFPDLHSELNLSSLELGDSALYFCASSERVASTQYFGPGTRLTVL.

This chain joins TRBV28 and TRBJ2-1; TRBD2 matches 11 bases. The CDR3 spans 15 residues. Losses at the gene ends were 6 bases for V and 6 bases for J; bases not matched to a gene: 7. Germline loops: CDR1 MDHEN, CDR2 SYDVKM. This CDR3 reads CASSLAGTSGNEQFF. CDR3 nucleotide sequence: TGTGCCAGCAGCTTAGCCGGGACTAGCGGCAATGAGCAGTTCTTC. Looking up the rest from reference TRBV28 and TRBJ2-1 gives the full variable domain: DVKVTQSSRYLVKRTGEKVFLECVQDMDHENMFWYRQDPGLGLRLIYFSYDVKMKEKGDIPEGYSVSREKKERFSLILESASTNQTSMYLCASSLAGTSGNEQFFGPGTRLTVL.

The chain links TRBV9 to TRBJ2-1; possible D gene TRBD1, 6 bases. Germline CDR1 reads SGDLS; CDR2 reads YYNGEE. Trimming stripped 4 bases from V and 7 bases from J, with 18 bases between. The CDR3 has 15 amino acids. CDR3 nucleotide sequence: TGTGCCAGCAGCTTCCGGGACAACGAACAGAATGAGCAGTTCTTC. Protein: CASSFRDNEQNEQFF. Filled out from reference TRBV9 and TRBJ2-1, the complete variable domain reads DSGVTQTPKHLITATGQRVTLRCSPRSGDLSVYWYQQSLDQGLQFLIQYYNGEERAKGNILERFSAQQFPDLHSELNLSSLELGDSALYFCASSFRDNEQNEQFFGPGTRLTVL.

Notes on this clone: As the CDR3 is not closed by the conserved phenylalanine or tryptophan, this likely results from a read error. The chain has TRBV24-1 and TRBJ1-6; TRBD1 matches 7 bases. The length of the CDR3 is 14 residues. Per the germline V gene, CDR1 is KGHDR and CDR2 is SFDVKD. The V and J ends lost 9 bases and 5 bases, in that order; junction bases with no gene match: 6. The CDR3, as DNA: TGTGCCACCCCTGACAGGGTCCATAATTCACCCCTCCACCTT. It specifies CATPDRVHNSPLHL.

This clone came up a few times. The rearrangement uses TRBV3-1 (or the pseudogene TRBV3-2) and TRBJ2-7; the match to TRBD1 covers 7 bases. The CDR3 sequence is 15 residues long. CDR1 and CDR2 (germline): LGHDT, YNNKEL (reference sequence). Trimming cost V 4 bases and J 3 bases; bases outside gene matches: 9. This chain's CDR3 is CASSLNRDRHYEQYF. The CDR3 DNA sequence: TGTGCCAGCAGCCTAAATCGGGACAGACACTACGAGCAGTACTTC.

This CDR3 is CASSPVGQGMNTEAFF. DNA of the CDR3: TGTGCCAGCTCACCAGTAGGACAGGGGATGAACACTGAAGCTTTCTTT. V gene TRBV18 combines with J gene TRBJ1-1, with TRBD1 matching 9 bases. Germline V gene data show CDR1 as KGHSH and CDR2 as LQKENI. The CDR3 runs 16 residues. J was trimmed by 0 bases and V by 2 bases; bases with no gene match: 4.

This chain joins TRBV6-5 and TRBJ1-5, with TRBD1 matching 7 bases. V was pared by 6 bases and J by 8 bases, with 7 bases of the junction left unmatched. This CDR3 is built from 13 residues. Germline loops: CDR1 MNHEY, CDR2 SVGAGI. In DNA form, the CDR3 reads TGTGCCAGCAGCCCCAGGGGGAAGGAGCCCCAGCATTTT. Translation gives CASSPRGKEPQHF.

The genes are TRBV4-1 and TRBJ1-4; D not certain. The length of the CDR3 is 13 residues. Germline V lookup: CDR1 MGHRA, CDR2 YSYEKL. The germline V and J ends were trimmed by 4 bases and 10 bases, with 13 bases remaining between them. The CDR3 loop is CASSPTGGGKLFF. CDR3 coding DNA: TGCGCCAGCAGCCCGACCGGAGGTGGAAAACTGTTTTTT.

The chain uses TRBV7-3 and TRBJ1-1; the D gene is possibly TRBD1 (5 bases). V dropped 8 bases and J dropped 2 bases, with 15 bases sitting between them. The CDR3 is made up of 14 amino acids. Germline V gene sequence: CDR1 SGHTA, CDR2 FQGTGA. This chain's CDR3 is CASSNKGLNTEAFF. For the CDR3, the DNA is TGTGCCAGCTCCAATAAGGGGTTAAACACTGAAGCTTTCTTT. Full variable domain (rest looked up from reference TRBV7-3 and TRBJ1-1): GAGVSQTPSNKVTEKGKYVELRCDPISGHTALYWYRQSLGQGPEFLIYFQGTGAADDSGLPNDRFFAVRPEGSVSTLKIQRTERGDSAVYLCASSNKGLNTEAFFGQGTRLTVV.

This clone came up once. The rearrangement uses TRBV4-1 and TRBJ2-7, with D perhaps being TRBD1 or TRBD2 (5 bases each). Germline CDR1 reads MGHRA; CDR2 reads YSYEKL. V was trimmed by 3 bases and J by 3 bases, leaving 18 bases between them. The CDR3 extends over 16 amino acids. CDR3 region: CASSHPGTDPNYEQYF. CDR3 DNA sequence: TGCGCCAGCAGCCATCCCGGGACCGACCCCAACTACGAGCAGTACTTC.

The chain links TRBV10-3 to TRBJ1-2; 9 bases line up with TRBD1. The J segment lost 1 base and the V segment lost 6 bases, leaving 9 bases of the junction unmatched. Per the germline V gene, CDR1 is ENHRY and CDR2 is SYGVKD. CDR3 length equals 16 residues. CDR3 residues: CAIRPTGGGINYGYTF. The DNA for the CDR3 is TGTGCCATCAGGCCAACAGGGGGCGGAATTAACTATGGCTACACCTTC.

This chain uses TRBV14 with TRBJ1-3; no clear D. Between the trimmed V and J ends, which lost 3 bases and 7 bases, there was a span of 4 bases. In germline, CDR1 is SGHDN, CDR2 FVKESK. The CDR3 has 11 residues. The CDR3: CASSHANTIYF. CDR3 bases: TGTGCCAGCAGCCATGCCAACACCATATATTTT.

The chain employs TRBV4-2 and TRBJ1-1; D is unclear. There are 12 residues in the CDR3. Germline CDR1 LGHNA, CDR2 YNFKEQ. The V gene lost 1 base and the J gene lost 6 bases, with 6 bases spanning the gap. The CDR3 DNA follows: TGTGCCAGCAGCCAAGGGAATCCTGAAGCTTTCTTT. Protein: CASSQGNPEAFF.

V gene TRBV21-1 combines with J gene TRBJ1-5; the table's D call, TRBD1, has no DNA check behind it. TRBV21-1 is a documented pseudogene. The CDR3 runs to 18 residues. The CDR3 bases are TGTGCCAGCAGCAGCATCAGGGGGCCTGGTCGCTGGGATCAGCCCCAGCATTTT. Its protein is CASSSIRGPGRWDQPQHF.

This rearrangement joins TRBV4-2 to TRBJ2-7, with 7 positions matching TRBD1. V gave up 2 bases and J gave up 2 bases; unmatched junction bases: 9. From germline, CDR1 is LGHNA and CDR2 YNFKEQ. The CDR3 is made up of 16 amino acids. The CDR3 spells CASSQLEGTATYEQYF. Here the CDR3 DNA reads TGTGCCAGCAGCCAACTAGAGGGGACAGCGACCTACGAGCAGTACTTC.

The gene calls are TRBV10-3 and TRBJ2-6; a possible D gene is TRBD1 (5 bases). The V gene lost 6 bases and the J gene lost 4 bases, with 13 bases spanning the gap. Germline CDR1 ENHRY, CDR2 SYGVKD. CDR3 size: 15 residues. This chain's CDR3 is CAIRQEQGGANVLTF. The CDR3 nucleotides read TGTGCCATCAGACAGGAACAAGGGGGGGCCAACGTCCTGACTTTC.

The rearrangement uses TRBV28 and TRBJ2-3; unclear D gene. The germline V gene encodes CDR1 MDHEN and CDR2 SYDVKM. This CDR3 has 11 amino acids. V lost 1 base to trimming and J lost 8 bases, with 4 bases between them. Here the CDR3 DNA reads TGTGCCAGCAGTTTATCCCGTACGCAGTATTTT. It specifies CASSLSRTQYF.

The CDR3 loop is CATATGANYYEQYF. The CDR3 nucleotides are TGTGCCACCGCCACAGGGGCCAACTACTACGAGCAGTACTTC. The V call is TRBV24-1, the J call TRBJ2-7; 7 nucleotides align to TRBD1. The CDR3 contains 14 residues. CDR1 and CDR2 from the germline V gene are KGHDR and SFDVKD. J was trimmed by 3 bases and V by 9 bases; bases with no gene match: 10.

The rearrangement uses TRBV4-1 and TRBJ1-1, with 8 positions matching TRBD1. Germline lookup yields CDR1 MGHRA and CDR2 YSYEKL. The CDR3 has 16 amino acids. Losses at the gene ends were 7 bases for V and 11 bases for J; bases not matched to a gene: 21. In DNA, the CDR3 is TGCGCCAGCACGCGGGACTTCGGACAGGGCCGAGGTGAGGCTTTCTTT. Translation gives CASTRDFGQGRGEAFF.

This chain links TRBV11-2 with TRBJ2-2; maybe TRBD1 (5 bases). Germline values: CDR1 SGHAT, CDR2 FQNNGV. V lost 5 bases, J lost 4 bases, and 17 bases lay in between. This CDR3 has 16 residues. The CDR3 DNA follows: TGTGCCAGCAGCCCCCTCCAGGGTCCGATCACCGGGGAGCTGTTTTTT. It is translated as CASSPLQGPITGELFF.

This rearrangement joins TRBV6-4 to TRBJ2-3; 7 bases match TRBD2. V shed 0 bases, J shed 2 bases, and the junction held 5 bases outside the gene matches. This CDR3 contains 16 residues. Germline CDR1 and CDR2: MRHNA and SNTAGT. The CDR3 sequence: CASSDSHRGDTDTQYF. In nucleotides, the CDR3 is TGTGCCAGCAGTGACTCCCACCGGGGGGACACAGATACGCAGTATTTT.

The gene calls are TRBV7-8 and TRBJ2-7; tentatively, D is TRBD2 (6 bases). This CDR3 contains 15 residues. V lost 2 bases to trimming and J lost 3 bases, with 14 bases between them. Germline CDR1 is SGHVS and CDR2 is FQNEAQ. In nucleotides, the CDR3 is TGTGCCAGCAGCTTATATGGCGGGGTAAGCTACGAGCAGTACTTC. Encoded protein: CASSLYGGVSYEQYF.

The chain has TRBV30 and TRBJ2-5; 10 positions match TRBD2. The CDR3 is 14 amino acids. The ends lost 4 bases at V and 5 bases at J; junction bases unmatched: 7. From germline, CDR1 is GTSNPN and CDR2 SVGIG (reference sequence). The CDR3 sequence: CAWKSGGAWETQYF. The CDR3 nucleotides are TGTGCCTGGAAGAGCGGGGGGGCCTGGGAGACCCAGTACTTC.

The CDR3 here is CASSLIQGVTYF. Here the CDR3 DNA reads TGTGCCAGCAGTTTAATCCAGGGGGTTACGTACTTC. This chain uses TRBV12-3 or TRBV12-4 with TRBJ2-7; the match to TRBD1 covers 7 bases. The ends lost 2 bases at V and 12 bases at J; junction bases unmatched: 7. The CDR3 covers 12 residues.

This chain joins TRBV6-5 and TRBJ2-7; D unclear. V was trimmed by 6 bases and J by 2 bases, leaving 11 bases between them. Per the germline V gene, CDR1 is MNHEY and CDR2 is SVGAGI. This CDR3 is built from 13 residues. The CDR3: CASSQGSAYEQYF. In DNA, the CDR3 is TGTGCCAGCAGCCAAGGCTCCGCCTACGAGCAGTACTTC.

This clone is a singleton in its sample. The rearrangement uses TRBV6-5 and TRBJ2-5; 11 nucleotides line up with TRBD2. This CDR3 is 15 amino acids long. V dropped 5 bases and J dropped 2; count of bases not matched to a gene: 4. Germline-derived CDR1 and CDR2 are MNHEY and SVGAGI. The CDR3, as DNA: TGTGCCAGCAGTCGACTAGCGGGGACACAAGAGACCCAGTACTTC. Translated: CASSRLAGTQETQYF.

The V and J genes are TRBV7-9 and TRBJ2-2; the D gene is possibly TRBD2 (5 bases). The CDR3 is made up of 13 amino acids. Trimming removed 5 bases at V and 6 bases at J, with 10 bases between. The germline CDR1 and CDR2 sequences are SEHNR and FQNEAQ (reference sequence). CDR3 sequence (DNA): TGTGCCAGCAGCGCAACTAGAGCCGGGGAGCTGTTTTTT. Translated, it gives CASSATRAGELFF.

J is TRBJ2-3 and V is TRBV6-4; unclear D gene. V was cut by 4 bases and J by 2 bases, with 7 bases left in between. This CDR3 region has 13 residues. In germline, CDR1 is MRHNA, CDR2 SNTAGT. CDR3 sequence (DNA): TGTGCCAGCAGTGTGAGCGACACAGATACGCAGTATTTT. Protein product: CASSVSDTDTQYF.